The TCR beta chain described here comes from a study of CD8 T cells in Susac syndrome. Whole-study results and caveats: The study recognized that the number of individuals in its TCR sequencing and HLA analysis was relatively small.

Germline lookup yields CDR1 MNHEY and CDR2 SVGAGI. With 8 bases removed from V and 8 bases from J, the gap between germline ends came to 15 bases. This CDR3 is 12 amino acids long. RNA totalling about 0.5 to 1 ug underwent reverse transcription with random hexamers. The CDR3 of TCR beta was amplified by immunoSEQ multiplex PCR across 54 Vbeta and 13 Jbeta. One entry per CDR3 protein results from TCRdb running MiXCR on the immunoSEQ multiplex PCR reads. In the table there are 100,000 to 150,000 distinct CDR3 sequences, around 94% of which are singletons. Age- and sex-matched healthy donors served as the control group. TEMRA cells were FACS-enriched, while CD8+ and CD4+ T cells were negatively isolated. Notes on this clonotype: Its matching antigen is unknown.

The J gene is TRBJ1-2, the V gene TRBV6-5, with D possibly TRBD1 on 6 matching bases. The clonotype comes from a human donor in good health. Sequencing used CD4+ T cells from PBMCs. The CDR3 DNA sequence: TGTGCCAGCCGACTTGGGGGGCTCGGCTACACCTTC. Translated: CASRLGGLGYTF.